Included here is one TCR beta chain sequence, with context. The antigen remains undetermined. This entry is derived from a study of glioma-infiltrating T cells after dendritic cell vaccination. On the study more broadly: Dendritic cell vaccine was injected intradermally three times, biweekly.

Study results and caveats: Higher pretreatment TIL content predicted longer progression-free time and survival.

The assay was immunoSEQ multiplex PCR, and TCRdb's table has in-frame clones only and misses some. This sample carries about 92,000 clones, around 86% of them seen once, and the ten largest clones take around 16%. All glioblastoma patients lacked an isocitrate dehydrogenase mutation. This CDR3 region has 15 residues. Germline CDR1 and CDR2: MGHRA and YSYEKL. Deletions cut 0 bases from V and 8 bases from J, with 13 bases between. The receptor's source is a human donor with glioblastoma. This chain uses TRBV4-1 with TRBJ1-4, with a tentative D call TRBD1 (5 bases). The material sequenced was blood, taken before dendritic cell vaccination. The CDR3 DNA reads TGCGCCAGCAGCCAAGATAGAGCAGGGTCCGAAAAACTGTTTTTT. It encodes CASSQDRAGSEKLFF.